This entry lists 20 T cell receptor beta chains sequenced from one sample in a study of T cells in Graves' hyperthyroidism and ophthalmopathy. Regions amplified from RNA transcripts were the TCR beta CDR3 regions. First-round RT-PCR targeting the TCR CDR3 was performed with the HTBI primer set. TCRdb recomputed calls from the multiplex PCR reads with MiXCR, one row per CDR3 protein. The top ten hold less than 8.5% of the sample, which has hundreds of thousands of distinct CDR3 sequences, just under 45% seen once. Material for sequencing was peripheral blood or thyroid tissue (not recorded which). The source is an adult man with Graves' disease, either hyperthyroidism or ophthalmopathy (not recorded which).

The table lists this clonotype with a few counts. The genes are TRBV20-1 and TRBJ2-5; D is undetermined. The CDR3 is 14 amino acids. Trimming removed 6 bases at V and 2 bases at J, with 16 bases between. Germline assignment: CDR1 DFQATT and CDR2 SNEGSKA (reference sequence). CDR3 nucleotide sequence: TGCAGTGCAATCCGGCCCGGTAATCAAGAGACCCAGTACTTC. Its protein product is CSAIRPGNQETQYF.

This clonotype was observed many times. The genes are TRBV29-1 and TRBJ1-4, with 11 bases that match TRBD1. The CDR3 has 14 amino acids. The V segment lost 4 bases and the J segment 7 bases; nucleotides outside the gene matches: 5. Germline loops: CDR1 SQVTM, CDR2 ANQGSEA. This CDR3 reads CSVGLGTGGEKLFF. CDR3 DNA: TGCAGCGTTGGGCTCGGGACAGGGGGTGAAAAACTGTTTTTT.

To note about this clonotype: Just one base apart from a much larger clone, this may be a read error. The gene calls are TRBV7-9 and TRBJ1-2; perhaps TRBD1 as D (6 bases). Germline V gives CDR1 SEHNR, CDR2 FQNEAQ (reference sequence). The CDR3 is 15 residues long. The CDR3 DNA reads as TGTGCCGGCAGCACCAGCGCACAGGGATCCGGTGGCTACACCTTC. Protein product: CAGSTSAQGSGGYTF.

V is TRBV6-6 and J is TRBJ1-6; D is uncertain. The V gene's germline CDR1 is MNHNY and CDR2 SVGAGI (reference sequence). V was trimmed by 1 base and J by 4 bases, leaving 11 bases between them. This CDR3 has 16 residues. The CDR3 DNA reads TGTGCCAGCAGTTACTGGCAGACGAGTTATAATTCACCCCTCCACTTT. Amino acid sequence: CASSYWQTSYNSPLHF.

This clonotype was counted a few times. In nucleotides, the CDR3 is TGTGCCAGCAGCTTCGAAGCGGCGAACACTGAAGCTTTCTTT. Translating gives CASSFEAANTEAFF. This sequence joins TRBV7-9 and TRBJ1-1; D gene unclear. The germline CDR1 and CDR2 sequences are SEHNR and FQNEAQ (reference sequence). V was pared by 3 bases and J by 1 base, with 9 bases between. This CDR3 is built from 14 residues.

The chain links TRBV29-1 to TRBJ1-2; TRBD1 agrees at 10 bases. The V and J ends lost 8 bases and 7 bases, in that order; junction bases with no gene match: 4. The CDR3 loop spans 11 amino acids. Germline lookup yields CDR1 SQVTM and CDR2 ANQGSEA. CDR3 sequence reads: CSRWTGGGYTF. The CDR3 DNA reads TGCAGCAGATGGACAGGGGGTGGCTACACCTTC. The whole variable domain, filled in from reference TRBV29-1 and TRBJ1-2, reads SAVISQKPSRDICQRGTSLTIQCQVDSQVTMMFWYRQQPGQSLTLIATANQGSEATYESGFVIDKFPISRPNLTFSTLTVSNMSPEDSSIYLCSRWTGGGYTFGSGTRLTVV.

The chain employs TRBV29-1 and TRBJ2-5; tentative D call: TRBD2 (6 bases). Trimming removed 4 bases from V and 5 bases from J, with 14 bases in between. The length of the CDR3 is 13 residues. Looked up from germline, CDR1 is SQVTM and CDR2 is ANQGSEA. The CDR3 DNA reads as TGCAGCGTTGTCGGCGGGGTGGCGGAGACCCAGTACTTC. Translated, it gives CSVVGGVAETQYF.

CDR3 DNA sequence: TGTGCCAGCAGCCCAACAGGACTAGCGGGATCGAACACCGGGGAGCTGTTTTTT. Amino acid sequence: CASSPTGLAGSNTGELFF. V usage is TRBV7-8 and J usage is TRBJ2-2, with 12 bases that match TRBD2. Germline V lookup: CDR1 SGHVS, CDR2 FQNEAQ. With V trimmed by 5 bases and J by 0 bases, 7 bases remained unmatched. CDR3 size: 18 residues. The full variable domain, rest sourced from reference TRBV7-8 and TRBJ2-2, is GAGVSQSPRYKVAKRGQDVALRCDPISGHVSLFWYQQALGQGPEFLTYFQNEAQLDKSGLPSDRFFAERPEGSVSTLKIQRTQQEDSAVYLCASSPTGLAGSNTGELFFGEGSRLTVL.

The chain employs TRBV20-1 and TRBJ2-6; 7 nucleotides match TRBD1. Germline V gene lookup returns CDR1 DFQATT and CDR2 SNEGSKA (reference sequence). Losses at the gene ends were 4 bases for V and 0 bases for J; bases not matched to a gene: 6. The CDR3 spans 16 residues. CDR3 bases: TGCAGTGCTATTCGACAGGGTAGCTCTGGGGCCAACGTCCTGACTTTC. Protein sequence: CSAIRQGSSGANVLTF.

A word on this clonotype: Given a much more abundant clone one base away, this may be a read error. The chain joins TRBV10-3 to TRBJ2-5; 10 bases fit TRBD2. This CDR3 has 15 residues. The V gene's germline CDR1 is ENHRY and CDR2 SYGVKD. V shed 8 bases, J shed 1 base, and the junction held 7 bases outside the gene matches. The DNA of the CDR3 is TGTGCCATCGGGGATGTAGCGGGGGGCCAAGAGACCCAGTACTTC. Protein: CAIGDVAGGQETQYF.

In this sample, this clonotype turned up a few times. This chain links TRBV7-6 with TRBJ2-7; TRBD1 or TRBD2 may be the D gene (5 bases each). Germline loops: CDR1 SGHVS, CDR2 FNYEAQ. The CDR3 covers 14 residues. V was pared by 6 bases and J by 3 bases, with 15 bases between. CDR3 in DNA: TGTGCCAGCAGTTACCAGGGACCGGGCTACGAGCAGTACTTC. This codes for CASSYQGPGYEQYF.

This clonotype came up many times. This chain links TRBV9 with TRBJ2-5, with D possibly being TRBD1 or TRBD2 (5 bases each). V was pared by 3 bases and J by 4 bases, with 10 bases between. The CDR3 is made up of 13 amino acids. Per germline, CDR1 SGDLS and CDR2 YYNGEE. CDR3 region: CASSAGPLETQYF. CDR3 coding DNA: TGTGCCAGCAGCGCGGGACCCCTAGAGACCCAGTACTTC.

CDR3 in amino acids: CASTIDGGSFGLETQYF. The CDR3 DNA sequence: TGTGCCAGCACCATTGACGGGGGATCCTTCGGGCTAGAGACCCAGTACTTC. The chain recombines TRBV5-6 with TRBJ2-5; D possibly corresponds to TRBD2 (6 bases). The CDR3 totals 17 residues. CDR1 is SGHDT and CDR2 is YYEEEE in the germline V gene. Deletions cut 6 bases from V and 4 bases from J, with 25 bases between.

This sequence joins TRBV9 and TRBJ2-2; 14 bases are a match to TRBD2. This CDR3 spans 18 amino acids. The V gene's germline CDR1 is SGDLS and CDR2 YYNGEE. The junction had 4 bases not matched to a gene; V was cut back by 3 bases and J by 0 bases. CDR3 residues: CASSAGTSGSPNTGELFF. CDR3 sequence (DNA): TGTGCCAGCAGCGCCGGGACTAGCGGGAGTCCGAACACCGGGGAGCTGTTTTTT.

The V and J genes are TRBV7-2 and TRBJ1-3; D is possibly TRBD1 (5 bases). Deletions cut 5 bases from V and 1 base from J, with 15 bases between. The CDR3 totals 16 residues. Germline-derived CDR1 and CDR2 are SGHTA and FQGNSA. The CDR3 DNA sequence: TGTGCCAGCAGCGGGGGTATGTGGGGATCTGGAAACACCATATATTTT. Residues: CASSGGMWGSGNTIYF.

The genes are TRBV7-9 and TRBJ1-2; the match to TRBD1 covers 8 bases. From germline, CDR1 is SEHNR and CDR2 FQNEAQ (reference sequence). CDR3 length equals 12 residues. V shed 10 bases, J shed 8 bases, and the junction held 9 bases outside the gene matches. CDR3 protein: CATSGDRMGYTF. DNA for the CDR3: TGTGCCACCAGTGGGGACAGGATGGGCTACACCTTC.

This sequence joins TRBV15 and TRBJ2-6; D is ambiguous. The CDR3 is made up of 15 amino acids. The germline V gene encodes CDR1 LNHNV and CDR2 YYDKDF (reference sequence). Between the trimmed V and J ends, which lost 3 bases and 4 bases, there was a span of 10 bases. The CDR3 sequence is CATSRETQGANVLTF. The CDR3 DNA follows: TGTGCCACCAGCAGGGAAACGCAGGGGGCCAACGTCCTGACTTTC.

This clonotype was seen at least ten times. The genes are TRBV15 and TRBJ1-5, with TRBD1 identical over 9 bases. CDR1 LNHNV and CDR2 YYDKDF come from the germline V gene (reference sequence). The CDR3 runs to 14 residues. V lost 4 bases to trimming and J lost 7 bases; unmatched junction nucleotides: 5. CDR3 sequence reads: CATSNGQGHQPQHF. For the CDR3, the DNA is TGTGCCACCAGCAACGGACAGGGGCACCAGCCCCAGCATTTT.

The V and J genes are TRBV6-5 and TRBJ1-1, with TRBD1 matching over 11 bases. The CDR3 is made up of 15 amino acids. Per the germline V gene, CDR1 is MNHEY and CDR2 is SVGAGI. Losses at the gene ends were 2 bases for V and 6 bases for J; bases not matched to a gene: 5. Here the CDR3 reads CASSYRGQGAAEAFF. In DNA, the CDR3 is TGTGCCAGCAGTTACCGCGGACAGGGGGCGGCTGAAGCTTTCTTT.

The chain carries TRBV20-1 and TRBJ1-2; D may be TRBD1 (5 bases). Germline-derived CDR1 and CDR2 are DFQATT and SNEGSKA (reference sequence). The CDR3 covers 13 residues. V shed 5 bases and J shed 7 bases, with 17 bases lying between them. The CDR3 here is CSARPGLGSGYTF. The DNA for the CDR3 is TGCAGTGCTCGCCCGGGGCTGGGCAGTGGCTACACCTTC.